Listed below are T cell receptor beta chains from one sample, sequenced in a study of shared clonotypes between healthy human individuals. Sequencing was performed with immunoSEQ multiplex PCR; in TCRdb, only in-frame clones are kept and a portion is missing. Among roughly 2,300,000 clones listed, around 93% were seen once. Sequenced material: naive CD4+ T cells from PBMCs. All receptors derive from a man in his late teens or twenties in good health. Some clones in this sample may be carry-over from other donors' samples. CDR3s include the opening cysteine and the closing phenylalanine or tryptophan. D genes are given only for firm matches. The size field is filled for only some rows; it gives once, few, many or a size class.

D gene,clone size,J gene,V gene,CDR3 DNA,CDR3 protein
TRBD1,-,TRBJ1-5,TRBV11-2,TGTGCCAGCAGCCGCATGACAGGGGGCTCACGTAATCAGCCCCAGCATTTT,CASSRMTGGSRNQPQHF
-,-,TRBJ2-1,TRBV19,TGTGCCAGTAGTATCCGGTCTAGCTCCTACAATGAGCAGTTCTTC,CASSIRSSSYNEQFF
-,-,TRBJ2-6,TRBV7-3,TGTGCCAGCAGCTTAGATGACACCCGCTCTGGGGCCAACGTCCTGACTTTC,CASSLDDTRSGANVLTF
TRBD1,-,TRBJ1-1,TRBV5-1,TGCGCCAGCAGCTTACAGGGGGAACCGAACACTGAAGCTTTCTTT,CASSLQGEPNTEAFF
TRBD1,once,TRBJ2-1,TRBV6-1,TGTGCCAGCACCCGGGACAGGGTCTACAATGAGCAGTTCTTC,CASTRDRVYNEQFF
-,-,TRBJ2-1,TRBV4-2,TGTGCCAGCAGCGACGACAATGAGCAGTTCTTC,CASSDDNEQFF
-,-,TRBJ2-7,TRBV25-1,TGTGCCAGCAGTGATATGGAAAATCGGTACGAGCAGTACTTC,CASSDMENRYEQYF
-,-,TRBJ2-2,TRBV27,TGTGCCAGCAGGAGCATATCGAACACCGGGGAGCTGTTTTTT,CASRSISNTGELFF
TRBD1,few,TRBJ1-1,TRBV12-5,TGTGCTAGTGGTTTGGGACAGGGCATGAACACTGAAGCTTTCTTT,CASGLGQGMNTEAFF
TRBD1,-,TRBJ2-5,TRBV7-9,TGTGCCAGCAGCTTAGAACAGGGGGTGGAGGAGACCCAGTACTTC,CASSLEQGVEETQYF
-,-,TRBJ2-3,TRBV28,TGTGCCAGCGGCTTTCCCGTAGGGGGTACGCAGTATTTT,CASGFPVGGTQYF
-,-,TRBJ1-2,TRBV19,TGTGCCAGTAGTATGTGGGAGAGAAACCCCTATGGCTACACCTTC,CASSMWERNPYGYTF
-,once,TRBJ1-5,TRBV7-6,TGTGCCAGCAGCTCATCCGTTAATCAGCCCCAGCATTTT,CASSSSVNQPQHF
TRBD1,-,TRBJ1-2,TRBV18,TGTGCCAGCTCCCCTCAGGGACAGGGGTACTATGGCTACACCTTC,CASSPQGQGYYGYTF
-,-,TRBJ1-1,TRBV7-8,TGTGCCAGCAGCTTAGACCTGGGGACTGAAGCTTTCTTT,CASSLDLGTEAFF
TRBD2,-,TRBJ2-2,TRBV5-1,TGCGCCAGCAGCTTGGGACTAGCGGGAGATTGGAACACCGGGGAGCTGTTTTTT,CASSLGLAGDWNTGELFF
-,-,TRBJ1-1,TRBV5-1,TGCGCCAGCAGCTTGGCTACAGGACTGAACACTGAAGCTTTCTTT,CASSLATGLNTEAFF
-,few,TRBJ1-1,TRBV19,TGTGCCAGTAGTAGCAGGGTTTCGAGAACTGAAGCTTTCTTT,CASSSRVSRTEAFF
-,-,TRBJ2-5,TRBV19,TGTGCCAGTAGTACCCTCCCCCTGGCAGGTTTGGAGACCCAGTACTTC,CASSTLPLAGLETQYF
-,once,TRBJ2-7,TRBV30,TGTGCCTGGAACACCCAGGGGAAGGGGTACGAGCAGTACTTC,CAWNTQGKGYEQYF
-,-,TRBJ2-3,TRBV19,TGTGCCAGTAGTATCACCGATACGCAGTATTTT,CASSITDTQYF
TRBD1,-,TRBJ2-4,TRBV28,TGTGCCAGCAGTGGACAGGGGGCCGTGGCCAAAAACATTCAGTACTTC,CASSGQGAVAKNIQYF
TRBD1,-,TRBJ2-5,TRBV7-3,TGTGCCAGCAGCCTATCGGCTACGACAGGGCTAGAGACCCAGTACTTC,CASSLSATTGLETQYF
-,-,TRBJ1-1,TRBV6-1,TGTGCCAGCAGTGAGATGACGGGAGCTTTCTTT,CASSEMTGAFF
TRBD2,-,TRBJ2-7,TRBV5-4,TGTGCCAGCAGCCAGGGACTAGCGGGAGGCGAGCAGTACTTC,CASSQGLAGGEQYF
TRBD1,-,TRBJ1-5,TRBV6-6,TGTGCCAGCAGACCGGGACAGCATAGCAATCAGCCCCAGCATTTT,CASRPGQHSNQPQHF
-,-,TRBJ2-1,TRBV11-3,TGTGCCAGCAGCTTCCAGGGCGGGGATGAGCAGTTCTTC,CASSFQGGDEQFF
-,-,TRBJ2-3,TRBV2,TGTGCCAGCCCATGGGGGCGCACAGATACGCAGTATTTT,CASPWGRTDTQYF
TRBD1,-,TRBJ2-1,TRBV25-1,TGTGCCAGCAGCGCTTCGGTGGGGACAGGGGTGAGAAATGAGCAGTTCTTC,CASSASVGTGVRNEQFF
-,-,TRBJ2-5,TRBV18,TGTGCCAGCTCAGTTCGGGGTAGGGAGACCCAGTACTTC,CASSVRGRETQYF
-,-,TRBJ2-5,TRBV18,TGTGCCAGCTCATCCGGGCCCCTTGCGAAGACCCAGTACTTC,CASSSGPLAKTQYF
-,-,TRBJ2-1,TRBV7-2,TGTGCCAGCAGCTTAGGGCTAGTAGGGAATGAGCAGTTCTTC,CASSLGLVGNEQFF
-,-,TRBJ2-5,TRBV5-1,TGCGCCAGCAGCTTGGGGGGACGGGTGGAAGAGACCCAGTACTTC,CASSLGGRVEETQYF
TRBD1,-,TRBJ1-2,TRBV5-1,TGCGCCAGCAGCTGGGGACAGGGCAACTTCTATGGCTACACCTTC,CASSWGQGNFYGYTF
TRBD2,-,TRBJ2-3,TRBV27,TGTGCCAGCAGTCTCCCGCGACTAGCGGGAGGCGGAGATACGCAGTATTTT,CASSLPRLAGGGDTQYF
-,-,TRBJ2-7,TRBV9,TGTGCCAGCAGCGTAGGACCCCAGGAAACCTACGAGCAGTACTTC,CASSVGPQETYEQYF
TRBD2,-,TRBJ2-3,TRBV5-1,TGCGCCAGCAGCCCCAGGACTAGCGGAGTCACAGATACGCAGTATTTT,CASSPRTSGVTDTQYF
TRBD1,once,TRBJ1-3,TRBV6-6,TGTGCCAGCAGTTACTCAGGGGGCCGAAACACCATATATTTT,CASSYSGGRNTIYF
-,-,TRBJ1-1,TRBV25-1,TGTGCCAGCAGTGACCCCGTTGAAAGGGCTGAAGCTTTCTTT,CASSDPVERAEAFF
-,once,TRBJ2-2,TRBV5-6,TGTGCCAGCAGCTTGGGGGGCGGCGGGGAGCTGTTTTTT,CASSLGGGGELFF
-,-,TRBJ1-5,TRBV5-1,TGCGCCAGCAGCTTGGACGGACAGTCAAGCAATCAGCCCCAGCATTTT,CASSLDGQSSNQPQHF
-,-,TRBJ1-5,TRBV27,TGTGCCAGCAGTGCAGGGACTAATCAGCCCCAGCATTTT,CASSAGTNQPQHF